This T cell receptor (beta chain) is from a study of blood T cell repertoires in COVID-19. In the original workflow: Using reference gene primer amplification, nucleated cell counts were estimated. Produced via immunoSEQ multiplex PCR; TCRdb's table is partial and in-frame only. The V and J calls and clone size come from that table; D and trimming were worked out from the DNA. The sample includes under 350,000 clones, 70% to 90% of them seen just once. This CDR3 comprises 13 residues. Germline lookup yields CDR1 LNHDA and CDR2 SQIVND (reference sequence). V gave up 10 bases and J gave up 7 bases; unmatched junction bases: 9.

The sequence was obtained from a woman in her seventies with acute or convalescent COVID-19. This chain uses TRBV19 with TRBJ1-4; 7 positions match TRBD1. The specimen sequenced was peripheral blood. CDR3 DNA: TGTGCCAATCAAACAGGGGTAAGTGAAAAACTGTTTTTT. This gives the protein CANQTGVSEKLFF.